This T cell receptor (beta chain) comes out of a study of CD8 T cells in Susac syndrome. Purification of the CD8+ and CD4+ T cells relied on negative isolation, and TEMRA cells underwent FACS enrichment. When the RNA was reverse transcribed, random hexamers were used with an input of about 0.5 to 1 ug. TCRdb used MiXCR to reprocess the immunoSEQ multiplex PCR reads, holding one entry per CDR3 protein. The sample includes 120,000 or so distinct CDR3 sequences, over 90% seen only once; the top ten take roughly 0.13%. This CDR3 contains 15 residues. Germline CDR1 and CDR2: KGHDR and SFDVKD. V trimming: 4 bases; J trimming: 5 bases; junction bases outside the gene matches: 7.

The chain has TRBV24-1 and TRBJ2-7; the match to TRBD1 covers 10 bases. Sequencing was carried out using CD4+ T cells from PBMCs. This TCR was sampled from a human donor in good health. CDR3 sequence reads: CATSDSGTGDHEQYF. In nucleotides, the CDR3 is TGTGCCACCAGTGACTCGGGGACAGGGGACCACGAGCAGTACTTC.